These 9 T cell receptor beta chains were sequenced from one sample in a study of cytomegalovirus exposure and HLA in healthy donors. The PCR made use of 60 Vbeta and 13 Jbeta primers. Generated by immunoSEQ multiplex PCR, the TCRdb table keeps only in-frame clones and is missing some. Among under 200,000 clones, roughly 75% were seen once, and the ten largest hold 2.5%. Sequencing was carried out using PBMCs. The receptors were gathered from a female donor in good health and CMV-seronegative.

In its sample, this clone was seen once. The CDR3 is CASSFRHPGQGFEQYF. The CDR3 nucleotides are TGTGCCAGCAGTTTCCGTCACCCGGGACAGGGTTTCGAGCAGTACTTC. V and J are TRBV27 and TRBJ2-7, with 9 nucleotides matching TRBD1. Germline CDR1 and CDR2: MNHEY and SMNVEV (reference sequence). The CDR3 length is 16 residues. The V gene end was trimmed by 3 bases and the J gene end by 6 bases; junction bases not matched to a gene: 12.

About this clone: At the DNA level, this CDR3 is encoded by other sequences in the same sample as well. The chain is built from TRBV7-9 and TRBJ1-1; 10 positions agree with TRBD1. The CDR3 length is 14 residues. CDR1 is SEHNR, CDR2 FQNEAQ, per germline (reference sequence). Germline trimming cut 5 bases from V and 1 base from J; bases unmatched to any gene: 1. This CDR3 reads CASSRTGGNTEAFF. The CDR3 DNA sequence: TGTGCCAGCAGCCGGACAGGGGGGAACACTGAAGCTTTCTTT.

The chain couples TRBV6-5 to TRBJ1-1; D unclear. The CDR3 covers 16 residues. V was pared by 0 bases and J by 4 bases, with 15 bases between. Germline V gene sequence: CDR1 MNHEY, CDR2 SVGAGI. The CDR3 nucleotides read TGTGCCAGCAGTTACTCGATCCCACCAGGAAGCACTGAAGCTTTCTTT. Amino acid sequence: CASSYSIPPGSTEAFF.

The chain has TRBV19 and TRBJ1-2, with TRBD1 as a possible D gene (5 bases). The CDR3 is made up of 14 amino acids. From germline, CDR1 is LNHDA and CDR2 SQIVND (reference sequence). V lost 4 bases and J 8 bases, leaving 17 bases between the germline ends. In DNA form, the CDR3 reads TGTGCCAGTAGTACCCGGACACTCTCTGGAGGCTACACCTTC. Its translation is CASSTRTLSGGYTF.

The V and J genes are TRBV28 and TRBJ2-7; 7 nucleotides align to TRBD1. Germline-derived CDR1 and CDR2 are MDHEN and SYDVKM. With 7 bases clipped from V and 6 bases from J, the junction kept 9 bases outside the gene matches. This CDR3 spans 13 amino acids. The CDR3: CASTGPTGVEQYF. The CDR3 DNA sequence: TGTGCCAGCACAGGACCTACAGGGGTCGAGCAGTACTTC.

The CDR3 region is CASSLTGLRGTEAFF. Here the CDR3 DNA reads TGTGCCAGCAGCTTAACAGGGCTCAGGGGAACTGAAGCTTTCTTT. The chain combines TRBV7-2 with TRBJ1-1; possible D gene TRBD1, 6 bases. The CDR3 is made up of 15 amino acids. Germline loops: CDR1 SGHTA, CDR2 FQGNSA. The V gene lost 2 bases and the J gene lost 5 bases, with 15 bases spanning the gap.

The rearrangement links TRBV10-1 to TRBJ2-3, with 7 bases identical to TRBD1. The junction had 5 bases not matched to a gene; V was cut back by 0 bases and J by 11 bases. Germline V gives CDR1 WNHNN, CDR2 SYGVQD (reference sequence). CDR3 length: 13 residues. The chain's CDR3 is CASSESIQGKQYF. The CDR3, as DNA: TGCGCCAGCAGTGAGTCGATACAGGGGAAGCAGTATTTT.

The chain combines TRBV4-3 with TRBJ2-7; D may be TRBD2 (5 bases). Germline lookup yields CDR1 LGHNA and CDR2 YSLEER. The V end lost 1 base, the J end lost 0 bases, and 10 bases lay between the germline ends. The CDR3 has 15 residues. The CDR3 DNA reads as TGCGCCAGCAGCCAAGCGAGGGAGTTCTCCTACGAGCAGTACTTC. Its protein is CASSQAREFSYEQYF.

The V call is TRBV5-6, the J call TRBJ1-1; 7 nucleotides align to TRBD1. CDR3 size: 15 residues. The germline V gene has CDR1 SGHDT and CDR2 YYEEEE. V was clipped by 3 bases and J by 4 bases; unmatched bases: 9. The CDR3 DNA reads as TGTGCCAGCAGCTACTACAGGGGTTATATCACTGAAGCTTTCTTT. It translates to CASSYYRGYITEAFF.